This is a list of T cell receptor beta chains from one sample in a study of CD4+ T cells in melanoma. TCRdb's copy holds only in-frame clones and misses some; the assay was immunoSEQ multiplex PCR. The repertoire holds 50,000 to 60,000 clones, with roughly three quarters as singletons. Sequenced sample: tumor tissue. These receptors came from a human donor with melanoma. CDR3s include the opening cysteine and the closing phenylalanine or tryptophan. The D gene is left open where the match is weak. A row's size may be missing; if present it is once, few, many or a size class.

TRBJ1-2,-,TRBV11-1,-,15,CASSLSPRANYGYTF,TGTGCCAGCAGCTTAAGTCCCAGGGCCAACTATGGCTACACCTTC
TRBJ1-1,-,TRBV11-1,-,13,CASSLTVNTEAFF,TGTGCCAGCAGCTTAACGGTGAACACTGAAGCTTTCTTT
TRBJ1-6,-,TRBV25-1,TRBD1,15,CASSGGQGGNSPLHF,TGTGCCAGCAGTGGCGGACAGGGCGGCAATTCACCCCTCCACTTT
TRBJ2-7,-,TRBV29-1,TRBD1,13,CSVGTGGLYEQYF,TGCAGCGTTGGGACAGGGGGTCTCTACGAGCAGTACTTC
TRBJ1-3,-,TRBV25-1,-,15,CASSDNSGAKNTIYF,TGTGCCAGCAGTGATAATTCCGGGGCAAAAAACACCATATATTTT
TRBJ2-7,-,TRBV5-3,TRBD1,15,CARSPKDRADHEQYF,TGTGCCAGAAGCCCAAAGGACAGGGCAGACCACGAGCAGTACTTC
TRBJ2-6,-,TRBV2,-,14,CARGDLSGANVLTF,TGTGCCAGAGGGGACCTCTCTGGGGCCAACGTCCTGACTTTC
TRBJ1-2,-,TRBV10-3,-,14,CAITRDGGAYGYTF,TGTGCCATCACCCGTGACGGGGGAGCCTATGGCTACACCTTC
TRBJ1-2,-,TRBV20-1,-,11,CSARVGYGYTF,TGCAGTGCTAGAGTGGGGTATGGCTACACCTTC
TRBJ1-2,-,TRBV19,TRBD1,13,CASRTGETSGYTF,TGTGCCAGTAGGACAGGGGAAACTTCTGGCTACACCTTC
TRBJ2-1,-,TRBV7-9,TRBD1,16,CASSGAAGTGYNEQFF,TGTGCCAGCAGCGGAGCTGCAGGGACAGGGTACAATGAGCAGTTCTTC
TRBJ1-2,-,TRBV6-1,-,15,CASSESPEGSHGYTF,TGTGCCAGCAGTGAATCCCCAGAGGGGTCCCATGGCTACACCTTC
TRBJ2-2,-,TRBV7-2,-,14,CASSLASRTGELFF,TGTGCCAGCAGCTTAGCGTCTCGAACCGGGGAGCTGTTTTTT
TRBJ2-1,-,TRBV6-1,-,11,CASIFSHEQFF,TGTGCCAGCATATTTTCCCATGAGCAGTTCTTC
TRBJ2-7,-,TRBV7-9,-,15,CASSINRDGSYEQYF,TGTGCCAGCAGTATCAACCGGGACGGGTCCTACGAGCAGTACTTC
TRBJ2-1,-,TRBV18,-,14,CASSPTLQNNEQFF,TGTGCCAGCTCACCAACGCTACAAAACAATGAGCAGTTCTTC
TRBJ1-3,-,TRBV2,-,15,CASKTLGSSGNTIYF,TGTGCCAGCAAGACCCTCGGGAGCTCTGGAAACACCATATATTTT
TRBJ2-7,-,TRBV5-6,-,14,CASSPGLSSYEQYF,TGTGCCAGCAGCCCGGGATTAAGCAGTTACGAGCAGTACTTC
TRBJ2-2,-,TRBV7-9,-,12,CASSPDPGELFF,TGTGCCAGCAGCCCGGACCCCGGGGAGCTGTTTTTT
TRBJ1-2,-,TRBV5-5,-,14,CASSIRTDLTGYTF,TGTGCCAGCAGCATAAGGACCGACTTAACTGGCTACACCTTC
TRBJ1-2,-,TRBV28,-,11,CVTRGNYGYTF,TGTGTCACGCGGGGGAACTATGGCTACACCTTC
TRBJ1-1,-,TRBV7-2,-,13,CASSRSKNTEAFF,TGTGCCAGCAGCCGCAGCAAGAACACTGAAGCTTTCTTT
TRBJ1-5,-,TRBV27,-,15,CASSPRNRYNQPQHF,TGTGCCAGCAGTCCTAGAAACAGATACAATCAGCCCCAGCATTTT
TRBJ2-4,-,TRBV2,TRBD1,15,CASSGQGGAKNIQYF,TGTGCCAGCAGTGGACAGGGGGGAGCCAAAAACATTCAGTACTTC
TRBJ1-1,-,TRBV5-1,TRBD1,16,CASSAGTGFMNTEAFF,TGCGCCAGCAGCGCCGGGACAGGGTTTATGAACACTGAAGCTTTCTTT
TRBJ1-2,once,TRBV5-1,-,12,CASSEEVSGYTF,TGCGCCAGCAGCGAGGAGGTCTCTGGCTACACCTTC
TRBJ1-2,-,TRBV4-1,-,16,CASSQDRRGHNYGYTF,TGCGCCAGCAGCCAAGATAGGAGGGGCCATAACTATGGCTACACCTTC
TRBJ2-1,-,TRBV10-3,-,15,CAISGKVSLFDEQFF,TGTGCCATCAGTGGTAAGGTCTCTTTGTTTGATGAGCAGTTCTTC
TRBJ2-7,once,TRBV4-1,-,14,CASSPVPFSYEQYF,TGCGCCAGCAGCCCCGTTCCCTTCTCCTACGAGCAGTACTTC